The subject of this entry is one TCR beta chain. These data come from a study of blood T cell repertoires in COVID-19. Study in general: Nucleic acid was either cDNA or gDNA, and it came from T cells, B-cell-depleted T cells, or PBMCs.

Methods used by the authors: Counts of nucleated cells, estimated from reference gene primer amplification, were obtained. Libraries were prepared by immunoSEQ multiplex PCR; TCRdb keeps only in-frame clonotypes and omits some of them. The V and J calls and clone size come from that table; D and trimming were worked out from the DNA. The sample holds about 370,000 clones, 80% to 90% seen once. The CDR3 runs to 13 residues. Germline CDR1 is SGDLS and CDR2 is YYNGEE. V was clipped by 4 bases and J by 8 bases, with 12 bases between them. Participant reports of clinical history set cohort assignment. This chain uses TRBV9 with TRBJ1-4, with D unresolved. This TCR was sampled from a man aged 18 to 29 who had recovered from COVID-19. Sequenced input: PBMCs or T cells enriched from blood (not recorded which). CDR3 sequence reads: CASSPPIGEKLFF. Here the CDR3 DNA reads TGTGCCAGCAGCCCTCCGATCGGGGAAAAACTGTTTTTT.